This T cell receptor beta chain was identified in a study of blood T cell repertoires in COVID-19. Study overall: Acute and convalescent COVID-19 samples came from the United States, Italy and Spain.

This CDR3 has 13 amino acids. Between the trimmed V and J ends, which lost 4 bases and 0 bases, there was a span of 3 bases. Germline V lookup: CDR1 LGHDT, CDR2 YNNKEL (reference sequence). Notes on this clone: The same CDR3 also results from other DNA sequences found in this sample.

Participants came from about two dozen US areas, aged about 18 to 89 years. Donors in Cohort 3 who had recovered were those with two negative PCRs, healthcare professional clearance, or resolution of their symptoms. The method was immunoSEQ multiplex PCR; TCRdb's version includes in-frame clones alone and lacks a portion of them. The repertoire holds 500,000 or so clones, with about nine tenths as singletons. The rearrangement joins TRBV3-1 (or the pseudogene TRBV3-2) to TRBJ1-4; D is uncertain. This receptor was identified in a woman under 30 who had recovered from COVID-19. Source material: PBMCs or T cells enriched from blood (not recorded which). The CDR3 reads CASSPATNEKLFF. CDR3 nucleotides: TGTGCCAGCAGCCCTGCAACTAATGAAAAACTGTTTTTT.